Detailed here is one T cell receptor (beta chain). The data derive from a study of technical replicates of blood from several donors. The CDR3 loop spans 14 amino acids. Looked up from germline, CDR1 is MNHEY and CDR2 is SMNVEV (reference sequence). Trimming cost V 2 bases and J 10 bases; bases outside gene matches: 7. Here immunoSEQ multiplex PCR was the method, and the copy in TCRdb shows in-frame clones only, minus some. The sample has approximately 70,000 clones, roughly 90% seen once; the top ten hold under 0.55%. Sequencing was done on a sample of T cells isolated from PBMCs. This chain uses TRBV27 with TRBJ2-1, with 8 bases matching TRBD1. The sequence derives from a human donor in good health. The DNA for the CDR3 is TGTGCCAGCAGTTTAGGACAGGGCGCTAGAGAGCAGTTCTTC. As protein: CASSLGQGAREQFF.